This TCR beta chain was sequenced for a study of radiotherapy plus CTLA-4 blockade in lung cancer. On the study more broadly: Disease control was seen in 31% of patients, objective responses in roughly 17%. The study's findings and limits: Early blood T cell clone dynamics, with interferon-beta, were reported to best predict response. An expansion of tumor-derived TCR clones occurred in blood after radiotherapy plus ipilimumab.

This clone was recorded only once. Antigen unknown. Those with chemo-refractory metastatic non-small-cell lung cancer were treated with focal radiation combined with CTLA-4 blockade using ipilimumab. The length of the CDR3 is 12 residues. The germline V gene has CDR1 SQVTM and CDR2 ANQGSEA. V gave up 3 bases and J gave up 1 base, with 5 bases separating them. The data were produced by immunoSEQ multiplex PCR, yet TCRdb's version contains in-frame clones alone and is incomplete. Here the sample spans tens of thousands of clones, around 79% being singletons. This specimen was peripheral blood, taken from a patient treated with radiotherapy plus ipilimumab. V is TRBV29-1 and J is TRBJ2-3; tentatively, D is TRBD2 (5 bases). This clonotype was obtained from a human donor with non-small cell lung cancer whose response to radiotherapy plus ipilimumab could not be evaluated. CDR3 protein: CSVDSGTDTQYF. The CDR3 region has the DNA TGCAGCGTTGATAGCGGCACAGATACGCAGTATTTT.